These 10 T cell receptor beta chains share one sample of origin, sequenced in a study of blood T cells in healthy people across ages. The use of a sample-barcoded 5' primer and a J-beta primer mix characterized a second PCR of about 7 to 12 cycles. TCRdb reanalysed the 5' RACE reads using MiXCR and keeps one entry per CDR3 protein. The data contain some 1.1 million distinct CDR3 sequences, 35% to 40% of them singletons. The sequencing sample was made of blood. Receptor source: a young man in good health.

The chain couples TRBV29-1 to TRBJ1-5; 7 bases line up with TRBD1. The CDR3 length is 14 residues. Germline values: CDR1 SQVTM, CDR2 ANQGSEA. V gave up 6 bases and J gave up 0 bases; unmatched junction bases: 5. The CDR3, as DNA: TGCAGCGTGGCGGGACAGTATAGCAATCAGCCCCAGCATTTT. Translation: CSVAGQYSNQPQHF. The full variable domain, with the rest looked up from reference TRBV29-1 and TRBJ1-5, is SAVISQKPSRDICQRGTSLTIQCQVDSQVTMMFWYRQQPGQSLTLIATANQGSEATYESGFVIDKFPISRPNLTFSTLTVSNMSPEDSSIYLCSVAGQYSNQPQHFGDGTRLSIL.

The rearrangement uses TRBV4-2 and TRBJ1-5; TRBD1 matches at 11 bases. CDR3 length: 16 residues. V dropped 2 bases and J dropped 5; count of bases not matched to a gene: 5. CDR1 LGHNA and CDR2 YNFKEQ come from the germline V gene. In nucleotides, the CDR3 is TGTGCCAGCAGCCAACCGGACAGGGGGCTTCATCAGCCCCAGCATTTT. Translated, it gives CASSQPDRGLHQPQHF.

This clonotype was counted only a few times. This chain links TRBV20-1 with TRBJ2-7; D may correspond to TRBD1 or TRBD2 (5 bases each). The CDR3 totals 17 residues. Germline CDR1 DFQATT, CDR2 SNEGSKA (reference sequence). Trimming removed 1 base from V and 2 bases from J, with 21 bases in between. In DNA form, the CDR3 reads TGCAGTGCTAGAGGGGGGATTATGGGAGTGGATCCCTACGAGCAGTACTTC. Residues: CSARGGIMGVDPYEQYF.

The genes are TRBV20-1 and TRBJ1-4; D not certain. This CDR3 spans 14 amino acids. CDR1 is DFQATT and CDR2 is SNEGSKA in the germline V gene (reference sequence). The CDR3 sequence is CSAWEGGTNEKLFF. In DNA, the CDR3 is TGCAGCGCTTGGGAAGGCGGCACTAATGAAAAACTGTTTTTT.

This clonotype was observed a few times. J is TRBJ2-1 and V is TRBV12-3 or TRBV12-4; 8 positions match TRBD2. With 8 bases clipped from V and 7 bases from J, the junction kept 7 bases outside the gene matches. The CDR3 is 13 amino acids. CDR3 residues: CASGGIAGNEQFF. CDR3 bases: TGTGCCAGCGGGGGAATAGCGGGGAATGAGCAGTTCTTC.

The chain recombines TRBV3-1 with TRBJ1-6; D uncertain. The V end lost 7 bases, the J end lost 0 bases, and 10 bases lay between the germline ends. This CDR3 contains 15 residues. Germline V CDR1 and CDR2: LGHDT, YNNKEL (reference sequence). The CDR3 loop reads CASKDKSSYNSPLHF. The DNA of the CDR3 is TGTGCCAGCAAAGATAAGAGCTCCTATAATTCACCCCTCCACTTT.

The rearrangement uses TRBV4-2 and TRBJ2-7; D not resolved. The ends were cut back, 0 bases at V and 3 bases at J, with 12 bases in the middle. Germline CDR1 reads LGHNA; CDR2 reads YNFKEQ. This CDR3 contains 15 residues. CDR3 sequence: CASSQDRSAYYEQYF. The CDR3 DNA reads TGTGCCAGCAGCCAAGATCGCTCCGCTTACTACGAGCAGTACTTC.

The chain has TRBV9 and TRBJ2-3; no definite D call. V lost 0 bases and J lost 0, with 8 bases in between. In germline, CDR1 is SGDLS, CDR2 YYNGEE. This CDR3 has 15 residues. CDR3 DNA: TGTGCCAGCAGCGTAGGGGGTTACAGCACAGATACGCAGTATTTT. It is translated as CASSVGGYSTDTQYF.

V gene TRBV29-1 combines with J gene TRBJ2-7; D is perhaps TRBD1 or TRBD2 (5 bases each). The J call may not be correct, given that the DNA end is closer to TRBJ2-5. This CDR3 spans 13 amino acids. CDR1 is SQVTM and CDR2 is ANQGSEA in the germline V gene. The CDR3 DNA is TGCAGCGTTGGGGGGACGCCAGGGGAGACCCAGTACTTC. Its translation is CSVGGTPGETQYF.

This clonotype was seen a handful of times. The chain combines TRBV2 with TRBJ1-1, with unresolved D. This CDR3 has 11 amino acids. The germline V gene encodes CDR1 SNHLY and CDR2 FYNNEI. The V gene lost 10 bases and the J gene lost 1 base, with 7 bases spanning the gap. For the CDR3, the DNA is TGTGCCACCGGTGGGAACACTGAAGCTTTCTTT. Translated, it gives CATGGNTEAFF.